This TCR beta chain was captured by sequencing in a study of graft-versus-host responses after intestinal transplantation. Looking at the study overall: After anti-thymocyte globulin induction, recipients took tacrolimus and steroids for two to three years.

V was cut by 2 bases and J by 2 bases, with 10 bases left in between. The CDR3 is 13 residues long. Per germline, CDR1 GTSNPN and CDR2 SVGIG (reference sequence). Points from the study as a whole: Recipient-marrow GvH clones were detected, some having first appeared in ileum or blood.

Details on this clone: The antigen remains unidentified.

Libraries were prepared by immunoSEQ multiplex PCR; TCRdb keeps only in-frame clonotypes and omits some of them. This repertoire shows 95,000 to 130,000 clones, less than 95% found once; its top ten account for roughly 0.17%. This TCR derives from a human donor who received an intestinal transplant. The chain recombines TRBV30 with TRBJ2-7; D might be TRBD1 (5 bases). Sequenced here: unstimulated CD4+ T cells sorted from spleen or lymph node cells, sampled before intestinal transplant. The CDR3 sequence is CAWSPGATYEQYF. For the CDR3, the DNA is TGTGCCTGGAGTCCTGGGGCGACCTACGAGCAGTACTTC. The full variable domain, completed using reference TRBV30 and TRBJ2-7, is SQTIHQWPATLVQPVGSPLSLECTVEGTSNPNLYWYRQAAGRGLQLLFYSVGIGQISSEVPQNLSASRPQDRQFILSSKKLLLSDSGFYLCAWSPGATYEQYFGPGTRLTVT.